This T cell receptor beta chain was sequenced in a study of patients and donors after allogeneic stem cell transplantation. TCRdb re-analysed the RT-PCR reads in MiXCR, keeping a single row per CDR3 protein. The repertoire includes 390,000 or so distinct CDR3 sequences, more than 15% of them detected once, and roughly 7% sits in the top ten. Germline CDR1 reads SGDLS; CDR2 reads YYNGEE. Trimming took off 2 bases at V and 6 bases at J, with 10 bases between the two ends. The CDR3 runs to 13 residues. This TCR was recovered from a human donor who was either an allogeneic HSCT recipient or a stem cell or donor lymphocyte infusion donor (not recorded which). It is not recorded whose cells these are; they may come from a transplant donor. The V call is TRBV9, the J call TRBJ2-3; the D gene is possibly TRBD1 (6 bases). The sample comprised blood, either unsorted or a sorted T cell fraction (not recorded which). This chain's CDR3 is CASSVTGTDTQYF. The CDR3 DNA follows: TGTGCCAGCAGCGTCACAGGGACGGATACGCAGTATTTT.